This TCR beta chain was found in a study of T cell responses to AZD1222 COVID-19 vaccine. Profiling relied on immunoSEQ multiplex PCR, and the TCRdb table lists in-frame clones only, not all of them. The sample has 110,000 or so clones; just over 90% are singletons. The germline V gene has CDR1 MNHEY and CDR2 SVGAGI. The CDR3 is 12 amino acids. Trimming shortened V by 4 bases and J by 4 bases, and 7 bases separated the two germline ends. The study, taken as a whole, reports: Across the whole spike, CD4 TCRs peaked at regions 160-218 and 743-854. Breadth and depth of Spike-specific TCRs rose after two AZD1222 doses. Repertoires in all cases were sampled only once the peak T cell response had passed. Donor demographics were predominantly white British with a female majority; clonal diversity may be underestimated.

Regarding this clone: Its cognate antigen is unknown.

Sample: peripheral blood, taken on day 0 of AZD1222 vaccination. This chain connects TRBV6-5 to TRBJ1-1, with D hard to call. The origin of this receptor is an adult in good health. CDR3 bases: TGTGCCAGCAGTTCCTTTGGCACTGAAGCTTTCTTT. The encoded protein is CASSSFGTEAFF.